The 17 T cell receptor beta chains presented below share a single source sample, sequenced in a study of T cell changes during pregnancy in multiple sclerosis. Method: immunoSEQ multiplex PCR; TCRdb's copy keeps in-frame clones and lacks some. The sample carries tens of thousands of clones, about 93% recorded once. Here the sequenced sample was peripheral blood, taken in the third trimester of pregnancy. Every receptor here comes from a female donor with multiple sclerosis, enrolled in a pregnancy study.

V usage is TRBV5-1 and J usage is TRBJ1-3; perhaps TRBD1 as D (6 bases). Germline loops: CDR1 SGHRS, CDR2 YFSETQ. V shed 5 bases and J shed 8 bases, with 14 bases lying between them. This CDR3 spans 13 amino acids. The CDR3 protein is CASRDSTWDTIYF. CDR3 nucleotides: TGCGCCAGCAGGGACAGTACTTGGGACACCATATATTTT.

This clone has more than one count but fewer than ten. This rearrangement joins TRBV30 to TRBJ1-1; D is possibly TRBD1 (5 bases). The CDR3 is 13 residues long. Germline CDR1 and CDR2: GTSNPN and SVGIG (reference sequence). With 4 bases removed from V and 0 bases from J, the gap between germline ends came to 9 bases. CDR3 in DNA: TGTGCCTGGAAACAGGACATGAACACTGAAGCTTTCTTT. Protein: CAWKQDMNTEAFF.

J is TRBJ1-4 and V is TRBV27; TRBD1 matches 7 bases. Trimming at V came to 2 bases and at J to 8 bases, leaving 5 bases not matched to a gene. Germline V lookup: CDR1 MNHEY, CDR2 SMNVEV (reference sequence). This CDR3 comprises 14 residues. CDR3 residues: CASSLDRADEKLFF. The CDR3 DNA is TGTGCCAGCAGTTTAGACAGGGCCGACGAAAAACTGTTTTTT. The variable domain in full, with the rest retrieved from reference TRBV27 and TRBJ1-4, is EAQVTQNPRYLITVTGKKLTVTCSQNMNHEYMSWYRQDPGLGLRQIYYSMNVEVTDKGDVPEGYKVSRKEKRNFPLILESPSPNQTSLYFCASSLDRADEKLFFGSGTQLSVL.

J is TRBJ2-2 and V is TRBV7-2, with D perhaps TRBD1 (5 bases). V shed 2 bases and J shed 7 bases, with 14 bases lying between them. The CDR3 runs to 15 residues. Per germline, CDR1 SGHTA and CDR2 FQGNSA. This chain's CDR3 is CASSLIVAGNGELFF. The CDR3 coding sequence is TGTGCCAGCAGCTTAATAGTGGCAGGGAACGGGGAGCTGTTTTTT.

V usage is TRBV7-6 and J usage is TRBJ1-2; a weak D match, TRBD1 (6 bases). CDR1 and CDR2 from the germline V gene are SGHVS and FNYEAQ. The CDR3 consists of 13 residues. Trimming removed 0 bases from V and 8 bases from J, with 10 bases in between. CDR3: CASSLAGDRGYTF. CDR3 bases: TGTGCCAGCAGCTTAGCAGGTGACAGGGGCTACACCTTC.

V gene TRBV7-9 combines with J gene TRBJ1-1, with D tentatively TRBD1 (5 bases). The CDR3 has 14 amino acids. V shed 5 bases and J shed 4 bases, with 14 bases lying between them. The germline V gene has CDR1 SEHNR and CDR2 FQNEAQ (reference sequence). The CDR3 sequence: CASSQTPGITEAFF. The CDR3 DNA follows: TGTGCCAGCAGCCAAACCCCAGGGATCACTGAAGCTTTCTTT.

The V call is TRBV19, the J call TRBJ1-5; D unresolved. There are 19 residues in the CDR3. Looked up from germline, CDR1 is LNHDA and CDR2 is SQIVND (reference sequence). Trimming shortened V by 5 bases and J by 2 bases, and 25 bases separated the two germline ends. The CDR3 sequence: CASSFRHWESGIGNQPQHF. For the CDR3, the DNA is TGTGCCAGTAGTTTCAGGCATTGGGAGTCAGGTATAGGCAATCAGCCCCAGCATTTT.

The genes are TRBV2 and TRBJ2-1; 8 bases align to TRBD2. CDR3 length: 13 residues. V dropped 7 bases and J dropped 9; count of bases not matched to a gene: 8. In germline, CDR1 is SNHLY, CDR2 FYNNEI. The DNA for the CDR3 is TGTGCCAGCACCGGGACTAGATCGAGTGAGCAGTTCTTC. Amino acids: CASTGTRSSEQFF.

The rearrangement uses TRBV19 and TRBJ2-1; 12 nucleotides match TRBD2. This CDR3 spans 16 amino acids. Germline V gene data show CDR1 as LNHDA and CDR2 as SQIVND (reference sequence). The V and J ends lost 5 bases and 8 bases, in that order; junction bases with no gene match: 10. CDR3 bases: TGTGCCAGTAGTTTAATACTAGCGGGAGGAGGTTATGAGCAGTTCTTC. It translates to CASSLILAGGGYEQFF.

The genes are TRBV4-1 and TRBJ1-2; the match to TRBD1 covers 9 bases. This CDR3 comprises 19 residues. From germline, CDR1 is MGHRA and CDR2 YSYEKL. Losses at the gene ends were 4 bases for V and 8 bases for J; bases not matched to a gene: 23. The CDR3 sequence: CASSPLPLVGQGIRQGYTF. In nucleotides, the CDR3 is TGCGCCAGCAGCCCGCTACCCCTAGTCGGACAGGGGATTCGTCAGGGCTACACCTTC.

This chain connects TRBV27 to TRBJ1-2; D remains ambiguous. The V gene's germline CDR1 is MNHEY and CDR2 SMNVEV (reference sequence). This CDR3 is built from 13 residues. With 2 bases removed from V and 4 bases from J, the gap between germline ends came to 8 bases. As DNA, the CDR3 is TGTGCCAGCAGTTTAAGCGGAATCTATGGCTACACCTTC. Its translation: CASSLSGIYGYTF.

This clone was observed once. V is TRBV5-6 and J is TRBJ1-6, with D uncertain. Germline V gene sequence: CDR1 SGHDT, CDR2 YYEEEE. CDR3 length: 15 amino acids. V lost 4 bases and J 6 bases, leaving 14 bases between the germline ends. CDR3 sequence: CASSLDGFRNSPLHF. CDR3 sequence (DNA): TGTGCCAGCAGCCTGGACGGTTTTCGTAATTCACCCCTCCACTTT.

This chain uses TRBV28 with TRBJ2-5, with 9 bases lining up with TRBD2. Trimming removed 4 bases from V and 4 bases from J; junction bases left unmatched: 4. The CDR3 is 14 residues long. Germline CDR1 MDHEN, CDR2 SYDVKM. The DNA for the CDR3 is TGTGCCAGCAGTTCCTATAGCGGGAGAGAGACCCAGTACTTC. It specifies CASSSYSGRETQYF.

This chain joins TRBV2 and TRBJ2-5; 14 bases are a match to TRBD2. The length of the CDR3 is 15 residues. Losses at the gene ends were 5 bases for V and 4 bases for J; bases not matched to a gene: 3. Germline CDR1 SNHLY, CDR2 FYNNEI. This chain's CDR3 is CASSRTSGRRETQYF. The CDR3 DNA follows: TGTGCCAGCAGTCGGACTAGCGGGAGGCGAGAGACCCAGTACTTC.

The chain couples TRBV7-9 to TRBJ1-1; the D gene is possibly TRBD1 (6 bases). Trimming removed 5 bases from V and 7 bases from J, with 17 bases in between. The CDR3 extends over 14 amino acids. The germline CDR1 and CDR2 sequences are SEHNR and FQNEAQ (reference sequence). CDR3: CASSIARGMGEAFF. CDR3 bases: TGTGCCAGCAGCATCGCTAGGGGGATGGGTGAAGCTTTCTTT.

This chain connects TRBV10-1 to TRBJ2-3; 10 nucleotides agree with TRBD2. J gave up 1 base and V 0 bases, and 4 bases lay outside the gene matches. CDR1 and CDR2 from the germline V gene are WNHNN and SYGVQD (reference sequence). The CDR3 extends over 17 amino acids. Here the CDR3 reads CASSESVGTSGTDTQYF. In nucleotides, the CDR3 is TGCGCCAGCAGTGAGTCGGTGGGGACTAGCGGCACAGATACGCAGTATTTT.

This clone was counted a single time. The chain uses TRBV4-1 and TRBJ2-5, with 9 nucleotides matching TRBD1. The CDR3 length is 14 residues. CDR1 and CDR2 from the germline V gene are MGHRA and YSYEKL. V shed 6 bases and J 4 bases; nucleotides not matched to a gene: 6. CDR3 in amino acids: CASRSLTGGETQYF. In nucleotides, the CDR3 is TGCGCCAGCAGGTCGTTGACAGGGGGAGAGACCCAGTACTTC.